The 24 T cell receptor beta chains below all came from one sample that was sequenced in a study of persistence of HIV-infected CD4 T cells. Nonspecific anti-CD3/anti-CD28 bead stimulation represents the broad CD4+ T cell repertoire. Sorting selected CD4+ T cells upregulating both CD40 ligand and CD69. This was the immunoSEQ version 4 assay in survey mode. Data came from immunoSEQ multiplex PCR; TCRdb stores just in-frame clones and leaves some out. This sample has about 45,000 clones; less than 90% occur once, and the top ten carry 0.4% to 0.5%. Their antigen targets remain unknown. The sample here was CD4+ T cells sorted from PBMCs after roughly 18-hour stimulation, taken from a patient who received antiretroviral therapy. The source of these receptors is an adult woman with HIV who was CMV-seropositive.

The rearrangement uses TRBV27 and TRBJ2-2; no reliable D call. Germline assignment: CDR1 MNHEY and CDR2 SMNVEV (reference sequence). This CDR3 region has 14 residues. V shed 2 bases and J shed 7 bases, with 11 bases lying between them. The CDR3 DNA reads TGTGCCAGCAGTTTAGATCCCCTCGTCGGGGAGCTGTTTTTT. Its translation: CASSLDPLVGELFF.

V usage is TRBV5-1 and J usage is TRBJ1-2, with a tentative D call TRBD1 (6 bases). Germline V gene data show CDR1 as SGHRS and CDR2 as YFSETQ. The V gene lost 3 bases and the J gene lost 7 bases, with 13 bases spanning the gap. This CDR3 is built from 13 residues. The DNA of the CDR3 is TGCGCCAGCAGCTATGACAGGAGTAGTGGCTACACCTTC. It translates to CASSYDRSSGYTF.

The V call is TRBV5-4, the J call TRBJ2-3; D is ambiguous. The germline V gene encodes CDR1 SGHNT and CDR2 YYREEE (reference sequence). This CDR3 is built from 16 residues. V dropped 3 bases and J dropped 1 base, with 15 bases sitting between them. CDR3 sequence: CASSSQVSFGTDTQYF. CDR3 DNA: TGTGCCAGCAGCTCCCAGGTTTCATTCGGCACAGATACGCAGTATTTT.

This sequence joins TRBV6-5 and TRBJ2-3; 10 nucleotides agree with TRBD1. The CDR3 covers 15 residues. V shed 10 bases and J 5 bases; nucleotides not matched to a gene: 12. CDR1 MNHEY and CDR2 SVGAGI come from the germline V gene. The CDR3 bases are TGTGCCACCATACCGGGACAGGGGCCCGGAGATACGCAGTATTTT. It is translated as CATIPGQGPGDTQYF.

V usage is TRBV24-1 and J usage is TRBJ2-3, with 11 nucleotides matching TRBD1. The CDR3 spans 17 residues. Germline V gene lookup returns CDR1 KGHDR and CDR2 SFDVKD. V was clipped by 4 bases and J by 4 bases; unmatched bases: 9. The CDR3 coding sequence is TGTGCCACCAGTGACTACGGGACAGGGGGAATTGCAGATACGCAGTATTTT. This codes for CATSDYGTGGIADTQYF.

The V gene is TRBV6-6, the J gene TRBJ2-3; D unresolved. V gave up 0 bases and J gave up 3 bases, with 10 bases separating them. This CDR3 has 15 residues. Germline V gives CDR1 MNHNY, CDR2 SVGAGI (reference sequence). This CDR3 is CASSYSLQITDTQYF. DNA of the CDR3: TGTGCCAGCAGTTACTCGCTGCAGATTACAGATACGCAGTATTTT.

The chain links TRBV5-4 to TRBJ1-2; 7 bases are shared with TRBD1. This CDR3 is 17 amino acids long. The V gene end was trimmed by 4 bases and the J gene end by 6 bases; junction bases not matched to a gene: 18. CDR1 and CDR2 (germline): SGHNT, YYREEE (reference sequence). The CDR3 coding sequence is TGTGCCAGCAGCCCCGGGGGAGGCAGGGGGGGAGATAATGGCTACACCTTC. This codes for CASSPGGGRGGDNGYTF.

The chain carries TRBV5-6 and TRBJ2-5; TRBD1 matches at 9 bases. This CDR3 has 16 amino acids. Germline V CDR1 and CDR2: SGHDT, YYEEEE. Germline trimming cut 1 base from V and 7 bases from J; bases unmatched to any gene: 11. CDR3 sequence: CASSLPTTGGVVTQYF. DNA of the CDR3: TGTGCCAGCAGCTTGCCCACGACAGGGGGTGTTGTGACCCAGTACTTC.

This sequence joins TRBV18 and TRBJ2-2; D gene uncertain. The germline gives CDR1 KGHSH, CDR2 LQKENI. This CDR3 spans 12 amino acids. V lost 4 bases, J lost 6 bases, and 6 bases lay in between. The CDR3 sequence: CASSLPPGELFF. The DNA for the CDR3 is TGTGCCAGCTCACTCCCCCCCGGGGAGCTGTTTTTT.

The rearrangement uses TRBV2 and TRBJ2-1; 7 nucleotides match TRBD1. CDR3 length equals 15 residues. Germline values: CDR1 SNHLY, CDR2 FYNNEI. V gave up 3 bases and J gave up 7 bases; unmatched junction bases: 9. CDR3 sequence (DNA): TGTGCCAGCAGTGACGACAGGGCCCGGGGAAATGAGCAGTTCTTC. Protein product: CASSDDRARGNEQFF. Full variable domain (outside the CDR3, taken from reference TRBV2 and TRBJ2-1): EPEVTQTPSHQVTQMGQEVILRCVPISNHLYFYWYRQILGQKVEFLVSFYNNEISEKSEIFDDQFSVERPDGSNFTLKIRSTKLEDSAMYFCASSDDRARGNEQFFGPGTRLTVL.

The chain couples TRBV30 to TRBJ2-1, with TRBD1 as a possible D gene (6 bases). From germline, CDR1 is GTSNPN and CDR2 SVGIG (reference sequence). V lost 2 bases and J lost 8, with 7 bases in between. The CDR3 length is 11 residues. This CDR3 reads CAWSRGYEQFF. The CDR3 region has the DNA TGTGCCTGGAGTAGGGGGTATGAGCAGTTCTTC.

This clone is a singleton in its sample. This sequence joins TRBV25-1 and TRBJ2-1; TRBD2 matches 7 bases. Germline-derived CDR1 and CDR2 are MGHDK and SYGVNS. The CDR3 totals 13 residues. V dropped 6 bases and J dropped 9; count of bases not matched to a gene: 8. CDR3 DNA sequence: TGTGCCAGCAGCGTCCTGGGGGGGGGTGAGCAGTTCTTC. Translating gives CASSVLGGGEQFF.

This sequence joins TRBV5-1 and TRBJ1-6; the match to TRBD1 covers 8 bases. The CDR3 is made up of 16 amino acids. Unmatched junction bases numbered 8, after V lost 2 bases and J lost 7 bases. Germline lookup yields CDR1 SGHRS and CDR2 YFSETQ. The CDR3 sequence is CASSLLGQGGNSPLHF. The CDR3 DNA follows: TGCGCCAGCAGCTTACTTGGACAGGGCGGCAATTCACCCCTCCACTTT.

This clone was counted only a few times. V gene TRBV19 combines with J gene TRBJ2-2, with 15 bases fitting TRBD2. Germline-derived CDR1 and CDR2 are LNHDA and SQIVND (reference sequence). This CDR3 contains 22 residues. Trimming at V came to 6 bases and at J to 2 bases, leaving 19 bases not matched to a gene. The CDR3 loop reads CASSPIRIVGTSGGTNTGELFF. In DNA form, the CDR3 reads TGTGCCAGTAGCCCTATTAGGATTGTGGGGACTAGCGGGGGGACCAACACCGGGGAGCTGTTTTTT.

The chain employs TRBV30 and TRBJ1-1; D is perhaps TRBD1 (5 bases). V was clipped by 5 bases and J by 4 bases, with 14 bases between them. The CDR3 covers 13 residues. Per the germline V gene, CDR1 is GTSNPN and CDR2 is SVGIG (reference sequence). CDR3 sequence: CAWSRDSGTEAFF. CDR3 bases: TGTGCCTGGTCCAGGGACTCAGGCACTGAAGCTTTCTTT.

This sequence joins TRBV2 and TRBJ1-3, with D hard to call. V shed 7 bases and J shed 4 bases, with 14 bases lying between them. CDR1 SNHLY and CDR2 FYNNEI come from the germline V gene. The CDR3 totals 14 residues. CDR3 nucleotide sequence: TGTGCCAGCAAATGGGAAGGCGCCGGAAACACCATATATTTT. Translated: CASKWEGAGNTIYF.

This chain uses TRBV3-1 (or the pseudogene TRBV3-2) with TRBJ1-5, with D unclear. CDR1 and CDR2 from the germline V gene are LGHDT and YNNKEL (reference sequence). V lost 6 bases to trimming and J lost 4 bases, with 10 bases between them. The CDR3 has 13 residues. The DNA for the CDR3 is TGTGCCAGCAGTCGCGGACTGAATCAGCCCCAGCATTTT. This translates into CASSRGLNQPQHF.

The rearrangement links TRBV29-1 to TRBJ2-1; possibly TRBD1 for D (5 bases). The CDR3 loop spans 12 amino acids. Germline CDR1 SQVTM, CDR2 ANQGSEA. The V gene lost 5 bases and the J gene lost 4 bases, with 9 bases spanning the gap. CDR3 DNA sequence: TGCAGCGTTAAAGGGGAATACAATGAGCAGTTCTTC. Amino acids: CSVKGEYNEQFF.

V is TRBV6-5 and J is TRBJ1-1, with 9 positions matching TRBD1. V lost 5 bases to trimming and J lost 3 bases; unmatched junction nucleotides: 7. This CDR3 contains 15 residues. Germline assignment: CDR1 MNHEY and CDR2 SVGAGI. The CDR3 loop is CASSTGQGVDTEAFF. In nucleotides, the CDR3 is TGTGCCAGCAGTACGGGACAGGGAGTTGACACTGAAGCTTTCTTT.

The J gene is TRBJ1-1, the V gene TRBV7-2; D not certain. This CDR3 region has 14 residues. Trimming removed 0 bases from V and 4 bases from J, with 9 bases in between. Germline V gives CDR1 SGHTA, CDR2 FQGNSA. This CDR3 reads CASSLASFGTEAFF. CDR3 coding DNA: TGTGCCAGCAGCTTAGCTAGTTTTGGCACTGAAGCTTTCTTT. The full variable domain, rest sourced from reference TRBV7-2 and TRBJ1-1, is GAGVSQSPSNKVTEKGKDVELRCDPISGHTALYWYRQSLGQGLEFLIYFQGNSAPDKSGLPSDRFSAERTGGSVSTLTIQRTQQEDSAVYLCASSLASFGTEAFFGQGTRLTVV.

This clone has only a few counts. This sequence joins TRBV10-2 and TRBJ1-5; the match to TRBD1 covers 8 bases. V trimming: 2 bases; J trimming: 7 bases; junction bases outside the gene matches: 7. In germline, CDR1 is WSHSY, CDR2 SAAADI. The CDR3 has 15 residues. CDR3 amino acids: CASSEPDRAKQPQHF. In DNA, the CDR3 is TGCGCCAGCAGTGAGCCGGACAGGGCGAAGCAGCCCCAGCATTTT.

The chain carries TRBV11-1 and TRBJ2-1, with 8 bases that match TRBD1. Germline CDR1 and CDR2: SGHAT and FQDESV (reference sequence). V lost 5 bases and J lost 7; bases outside the gene matches: 10. The CDR3 contains 15 residues. CDR3 nucleotide sequence: TGTGCCAGCAGCCCCCGGACAGGGTCGGTAAATGAGCAGTTCTTC. Residues: CASSPRTGSVNEQFF.

The genes are TRBV5-5 and TRBJ1-4; 8 bases align to TRBD1. The CDR3 runs to 18 residues. Germline CDR1 and CDR2: SGHKS and YYEKEE (reference sequence). V dropped 3 bases and J dropped 0; count of bases not matched to a gene: 10. This CDR3 reads CASSSGTGGSATNEKLFF. For the CDR3, the DNA is TGTGCCAGCAGCTCAGGGACAGGAGGCTCTGCAACTAATGAAAAACTGTTTTTT.

This chain links TRBV19 with TRBJ1-6; 7 nucleotides line up with TRBD1. V lost 8 bases, J lost 6 bases, and 7 bases stayed unmatched. CDR1 LNHDA and CDR2 SQIVND come from the germline V gene (reference sequence). The CDR3 consists of 14 residues. The CDR3 loop reads CASEQGNLNSPLHF. CDR3 sequence (DNA): TGTGCCAGTGAACAGGGGAACCTTAATTCACCCCTCCACTTT.